A single sample is the source of the 21 T cell receptor beta chains below, sequenced in a study of Graves' ophthalmopathy and Graves' hyperthyroidism. Amplification of the TCR beta CDR3 regions used RNA transcripts (as template). The first-round RT-PCR employed HTBI primers together with the Qiagen OneStep RT-PCR kit. A multiplex PCR was then performed as the second round. TCRdb itself ran the multiplex PCR reads through MiXCR, one entry per CDR3 protein. The table has over 150,000 distinct CDR3 sequences, 30% to 45% seen once. The sequenced sample was peripheral blood. The receptors here all came from a woman aged 40 to 50 with Graves' ophthalmopathy.

This clonotype has ten or more counts. V is TRBV6-1 and J is TRBJ1-2; the D is unclear. Trimming removed 2 bases from V and 3 bases from J, with 7 bases in between. Germline CDR1 and CDR2: MNHNS and SASEGT. The CDR3 runs 13 residues. CDR3 coding DNA: TGTGCCAGCAGTGAATACAGATACTATGGCTACACCTTC. This encodes CASSEYRYYGYTF.

This clonotype showed up many times. The genes are TRBV6-2 or TRBV6-3 and TRBJ1-1, with 8 nucleotides matching TRBD1. Germline V lookup: CDR1 MNHEY, CDR2 SVGEGT. Trimming took 5 bases from V and 3 from J; bases not matched to a gene: 11. The CDR3 has 16 residues. The DNA for the CDR3 is TGTGCCAGCAGTGACCTCAGGGGGCGTGGGGACACTGAAGCTTTCTTT. Translation gives CASSDLRGRGDTEAFF.

This clonotype appeared once. This chain connects TRBV6-2 or TRBV6-3 to TRBJ2-2; D not resolved. The CDR3 is 12 amino acids. Trimming shortened V by 7 bases and J by 4 bases, and 7 bases separated the two germline ends. Germline CDR1 reads MNHEY; CDR2 reads SVGEGT. The CDR3 reads CASKTLTGELFF. The CDR3, as DNA: TGTGCCAGCAAGACTCTCACCGGGGAGCTGTTTTTT.

This clonotype appeared many times. The V and J genes are TRBV12-3 or TRBV12-4 and TRBJ2-7, with D perhaps TRBD1 (5 bases). The CDR3 loop spans 14 amino acids. Trimming left V 3 bases short and J 2 bases short, with 11 bases between. CDR3: CASSLAGLTYEQYF. CDR3 DNA sequence: TGTGCCAGCAGTTTGGCAGGGCTAACCTACGAGCAGTACTTC.

This clonotype was counted ten times or more. The rearrangement joins TRBV19 to TRBJ1-5; 11 nucleotides line up with TRBD1. The CDR3 loop spans 15 amino acids. Unmatched junction bases numbered 4, after V lost 3 bases and J lost 6 bases. Germline-derived CDR1 and CDR2 are LNHDA and SQIVND (reference sequence). CDR3 in amino acids: CASSIGQGAAQPQHF. The CDR3 coding sequence is TGTGCCAGTAGTATCGGACAGGGGGCGGCTCAGCCCCAGCATTTT. Complete variable domain (other parts from reference TRBV19 and TRBJ1-5): DGGITQSPKYLFRKEGQNVTLSCEQNLNHDAMYWYRQDPGQGLRLIYYSQIVNDFQKGDIAEGYSVSREKKESFPLTVTSAQKNPTAFYLCASSIGQGAAQPQHFGDGTRLSIL.

There are many counts of this clonotype. The V and J genes are TRBV12-3 or TRBV12-4 and TRBJ1-5, with D maybe TRBD1 (6 bases). This CDR3 contains 15 residues. Trimming shortened V by 5 bases and J by 0 bases, and 11 bases separated the two germline ends. This CDR3 is CASSPQGYSNQPQHF. In DNA form, the CDR3 reads TGTGCCAGCAGTCCGCAGGGGTATAGCAATCAGCCCCAGCATTTT.

This clonotype was seen at least ten times. The rearrangement uses TRBV12-3 or TRBV12-4 and TRBJ1-5, with a weak D call TRBD1 (5 bases). V lost 6 bases, J lost 3 bases, and 12 bases lay in between. The CDR3 spans 14 residues. CDR3 sequence reads: CASSGGYDNQPQHF. The CDR3 nucleotides read TGTGCCAGCAGCGGGGGGTATGACAATCAGCCCCAGCATTTT.

This clonotype was counted at least ten times. The rearrangement links TRBV9 to TRBJ1-2; 7 positions match TRBD1. After removal of 2 bases from V and 4 bases from J, the junction contained 5 bases not matched to a gene. Germline CDR1 and CDR2: SGDLS and YYNGEE. CDR3 size: 14 residues. The CDR3, as DNA: TGTGCCAGCAGCGTGACGGGACAGAGCTATGGCTACACCTTC. This codes for CASSVTGQSYGYTF.

The chain employs TRBV11-2 and TRBJ1-2; D not resolved. Trimming took 4 bases from V and 8 from J, leaving 14 bases between them. This CDR3 spans 13 amino acids. Germline V gene data show CDR1 as SGHAT and CDR2 as FQNNGV. CDR3 loop: CASSSSTAAGYTF. The CDR3 DNA reads TGTGCCAGCAGCTCATCGACGGCGGCGGGCTACACCTTC.

This clonotype was seen at least ten times. The chain carries TRBV12-3 or TRBV12-4 and TRBJ2-5, with D possibly matching TRBD1 (6 bases). The CDR3 contains 14 residues. V gave up 4 bases and J gave up 5 bases, with 14 bases separating them. The CDR3 DNA reads TGTGCCAGCAGTTCATTCCGGGACACGGAGACCCAGTACTTC. Its translation: CASSSFRDTETQYF.

The chain links TRBV6-1 to TRBJ2-2; 10 bases are a match to TRBD2. J was trimmed by 5 bases and V by 8 bases; bases with no gene match: 11. This CDR3 comprises 16 residues. The germline V gene has CDR1 MNHNS and CDR2 SASEGT. CDR3 region: CASGSLVAGGTGELFF. The CDR3, as DNA: TGTGCCAGCGGAAGCCTGGTAGCGGGAGGTACCGGGGAGCTGTTTTTT.

The rearrangement links TRBV12-3 or TRBV12-4 to TRBJ2-7; TRBD1 matches 7 bases. The CDR3 runs 15 residues. Trimming took 2 bases from V and 6 from J; bases not matched to a gene: 10. The CDR3: CASSLRGDRVPEQYF. The CDR3 DNA reads TGTGCCAGCAGTTTACGCGGCGACAGGGTCCCCGAGCAGTACTTC.

This chain joins TRBV5-1 and TRBJ2-5; D might be TRBD1 (6 bases). Germline V gene data show CDR1 as SGHRS and CDR2 as YFSETQ. V lost 4 bases and J 5 bases, leaving 21 bases between the germline ends. This CDR3 contains 16 residues. CDR3 residues: CASSPLSRGIGETQYF. CDR3 DNA: TGCGCCAGCAGCCCCCTCAGCAGGGGAATTGGGGAGACCCAGTACTTC. Full variable domain (remainder filled in from reference TRBV5-1 and TRBJ2-5): KAGVTQTPRYLIKTRGQQVTLSCSPISGHRSVSWYQQTPGQGLQFLFEYFSETQRNKGNFPGRFSGRQFSNSRSEMNVSTLELGDSALYLCASSPLSRGIGETQYFGPGTRLLVL.

The chain carries TRBV28 and TRBJ2-2, with 10 bases that match TRBD2. Per germline, CDR1 MDHEN and CDR2 SYDVKM. CDR3 length equals 15 residues. After removal of 5 bases from V and 6 bases from J, the junction contained 6 bases not matched to a gene. The CDR3 loop reads CASSLGLAAPGELFF. CDR3 bases: TGTGCCAGCAGTCTAGGACTAGCGGCCCCCGGGGAGCTGTTTTTT.

The chain is built from TRBV12-3 or TRBV12-4 and TRBJ1-1; 8 bases align to TRBD1. The CDR3 is 16 residues long. Losses at the gene ends were 0 bases for V and 2 bases for J; bases not matched to a gene: 5. The CDR3, as DNA: TGTGCCAGCAGTTTAGCCTCGGGACAGGTCAACACTGAAGCTTTCTTT. It yields the protein CASSLASGQVNTEAFF.

The chain recombines TRBV28 with TRBJ2-4, with a tentative D call TRBD1 (6 bases). The CDR3 contains 12 residues. Looked up from germline, CDR1 is MDHEN and CDR2 is SYDVKM. Trimming removed 1 base at V and 13 bases at J, with 11 bases between. Written as DNA, the CDR3 is TGTGCCAGCAGTTTATTTAATGGGGGCCAGTACTTC. It encodes CASSLFNGGQYF.

This clonotype was recorded many times. A clone one base away is much larger, so this may be a read error. This chain uses TRBV20-1 with TRBJ1-1, with D maybe TRBD1 (6 bases). The CDR3 consists of 15 residues. The germline CDR1 and CDR2 sequences are DFQATT and SNEGSKA (reference sequence). Between the trimmed V and J ends, which lost 4 bases and 0 bases, there was a span of 15 bases. Here the CDR3 reads CSAMGAPTMNTEAFF. The CDR3 DNA follows: TGCAGTGCTATGGGGGCCCCTACCATGAACACTGAAGCTTTCTTT.

As concerns this clonotype: Relative to the germline gene, one junction end is altered; a read error may explain this. The rearrangement uses TRBV11-2 and TRBJ2-7, with D perhaps TRBD1 (6 bases). The CDR3 sequence is 15 residues long. Germline loops: CDR1 SGHAT, CDR2 FQNNGV. The CDR3 loop is CASSLRRDTSHEQYF. The CDR3, as DNA: TGTGCCAGCAGCTTAAGACGGGACACCTCCCACGAGCAGTACTTC. The full variable domain, its missing parts supplied by reference TRBV11-2 and TRBJ2-7, is EAGVAQSPRYKIIEKRQSVAFWCNPISGHATLYWYQQILGQGPKLLIQFQNNGVVDDSQLPKDRFSAERLKGVDSTLKIQPAKLEDSAVYLCASSLRRDTSHEQYFGPGTRLTVT.

The gene calls are TRBV19 and TRBJ1-2, with D possibly TRBD1 on 6 matching bases. Germline CDR1 reads LNHDA; CDR2 reads SQIVND (reference sequence). Trimming took 3 bases from V and 5 from J, leaving 16 bases between them. This CDR3 is built from 15 residues. CDR3 protein: CASSIPRTVRYGYTF. In DNA, the CDR3 is TGTGCCAGTAGTATCCCTCGGACAGTCCGATATGGCTACACCTTC. The whole variable domain, remainder taken from reference TRBV19 and TRBJ1-2, is DGGITQSPKYLFRKEGQNVTLSCEQNLNHDAMYWYRQDPGQGLRLIYYSQIVNDFQKGDIAEGYSVSREKKESFPLTVTSAQKNPTAFYLCASSIPRTVRYGYTFGSGTRLTVV.

V usage is TRBV24-1 and J usage is TRBJ1-1; D ambiguous. The CDR3 spans 11 residues. Trimming cost V 7 bases and J 2 bases, with 4 bases left between them. Germline CDR1 KGHDR, CDR2 SFDVKD. The CDR3 protein is CATRSNTEAFF. CDR3 DNA sequence: TGTGCCACCAGATCAAACACTGAAGCTTTCTTT.

A few counts support this clonotype. V and J are TRBV28 and TRBJ1-3; D gene ambiguous. Trimming removed 6 bases at V and 4 bases at J, with 7 bases between. This CDR3 spans 12 amino acids. Germline CDR1 MDHEN, CDR2 SYDVKM. The CDR3, as DNA: TGTGCCAGCAGCCTTATGGGAAACACCATATATTTT. It yields the protein CASSLMGNTIYF.